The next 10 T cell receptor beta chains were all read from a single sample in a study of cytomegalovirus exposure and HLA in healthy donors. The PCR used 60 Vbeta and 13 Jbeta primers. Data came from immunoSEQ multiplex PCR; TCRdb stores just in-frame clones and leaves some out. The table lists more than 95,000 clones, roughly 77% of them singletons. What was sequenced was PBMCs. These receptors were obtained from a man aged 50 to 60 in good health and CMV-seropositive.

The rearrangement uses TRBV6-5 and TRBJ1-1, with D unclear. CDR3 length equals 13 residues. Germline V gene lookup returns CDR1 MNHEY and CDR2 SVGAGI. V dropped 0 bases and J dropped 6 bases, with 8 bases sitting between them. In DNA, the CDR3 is TGTGCCAGCAGTTACTCGGTCACAGCTGAAGCTTTCTTT. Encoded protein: CASSYSVTAEAFF.

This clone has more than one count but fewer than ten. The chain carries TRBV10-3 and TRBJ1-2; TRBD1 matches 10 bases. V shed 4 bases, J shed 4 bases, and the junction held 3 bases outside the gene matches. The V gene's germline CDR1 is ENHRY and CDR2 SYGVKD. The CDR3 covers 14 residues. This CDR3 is CAISGGQGTYGYTF. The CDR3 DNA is TGTGCCATCAGTGGGGGACAGGGGACCTATGGCTACACCTTC.

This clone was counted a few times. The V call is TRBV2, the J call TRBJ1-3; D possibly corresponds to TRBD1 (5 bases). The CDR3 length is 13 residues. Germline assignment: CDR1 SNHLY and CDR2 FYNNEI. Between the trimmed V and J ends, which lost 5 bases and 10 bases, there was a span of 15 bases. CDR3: CASSLSYGGTIYF. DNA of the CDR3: TGTGCCAGCAGTCTTTCTTACGGGGGGACCATATATTTT.

The CDR3 region is CASSLLEGDRGRGTEAFF. The CDR3 nucleotides are TGTGCCAGCAGCTTATTGGAAGGGGACAGGGGGCGCGGTACTGAAGCTTTCTTT. This sequence joins TRBV7-9 and TRBJ1-1; TRBD1 agrees at 12 bases. CDR1 is SEHNR and CDR2 is FQNEAQ in the germline V gene (reference sequence). There are 18 residues in the CDR3. The V and J ends lost 2 bases and 5 bases, in that order; junction bases with no gene match: 12.

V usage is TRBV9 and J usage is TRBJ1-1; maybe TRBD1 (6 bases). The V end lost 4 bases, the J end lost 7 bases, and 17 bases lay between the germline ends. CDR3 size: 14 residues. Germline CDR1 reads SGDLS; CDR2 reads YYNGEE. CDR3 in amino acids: CASSPSTRGIEAFF. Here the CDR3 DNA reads TGTGCCAGCAGCCCATCAACCAGGGGAATTGAAGCTTTCTTT. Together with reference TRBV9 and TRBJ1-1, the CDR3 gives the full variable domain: DSGVTQTPKHLITATGQRVTLRCSPRSGDLSVYWYQQSLDQGLQFLIQYYNGEERAKGNILERFSAQQFPDLHSELNLSSLELGDSALYFCASSPSTRGIEAFFGQGTRLTVV.

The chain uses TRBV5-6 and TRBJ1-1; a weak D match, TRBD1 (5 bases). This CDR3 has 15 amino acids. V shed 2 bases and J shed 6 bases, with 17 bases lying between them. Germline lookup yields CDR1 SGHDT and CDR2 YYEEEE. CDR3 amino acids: CASSFRTGGVAEAFF. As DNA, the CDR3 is TGTGCCAGCAGCTTCCGGACGGGGGGAGTCGCTGAAGCTTTCTTT.

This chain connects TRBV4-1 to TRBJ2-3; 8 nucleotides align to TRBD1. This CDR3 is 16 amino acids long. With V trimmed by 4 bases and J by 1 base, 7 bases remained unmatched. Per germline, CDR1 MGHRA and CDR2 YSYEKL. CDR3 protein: CASSLDLGQGTDTQYF. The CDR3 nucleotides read TGCGCCAGCAGCCTTGATTTGGGACAGGGCACAGATACGCAGTATTTT.

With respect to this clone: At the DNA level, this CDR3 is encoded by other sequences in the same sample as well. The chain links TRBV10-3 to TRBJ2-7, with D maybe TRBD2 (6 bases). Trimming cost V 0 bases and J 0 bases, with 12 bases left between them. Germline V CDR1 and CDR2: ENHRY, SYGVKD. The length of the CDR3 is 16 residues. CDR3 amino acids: CAISESTGGGSYEQYF. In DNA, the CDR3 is TGTGCCATCAGTGAGTCGACCGGGGGTGGCTCCTACGAGCAGTACTTC.

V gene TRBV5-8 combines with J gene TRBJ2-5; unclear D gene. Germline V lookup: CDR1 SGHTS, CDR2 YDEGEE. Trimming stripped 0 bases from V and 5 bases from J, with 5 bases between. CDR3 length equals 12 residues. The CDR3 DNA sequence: TGTGCCAGCAGCTTGGCTAGGGAGACCCAGTACTTC. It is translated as CASSLARETQYF.

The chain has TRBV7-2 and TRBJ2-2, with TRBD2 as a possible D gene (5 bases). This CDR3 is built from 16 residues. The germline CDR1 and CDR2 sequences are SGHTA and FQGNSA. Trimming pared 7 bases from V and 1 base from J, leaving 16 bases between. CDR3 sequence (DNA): TGTGCCAGCAACCACGGGGTGGCGGTGAACACCGGGGAGCTGTTTTTT. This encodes CASNHGVAVNTGELFF.